A selection of T cell receptor beta chains follows, all from one sample in a study of cytomegalovirus exposure and HLA in healthy donors. The data were produced by immunoSEQ multiplex PCR, yet TCRdb's version contains in-frame clones alone and is incomplete. The sample has 120,000 or so clones; roughly 17% are singletons. The sample comprised PBMCs. The receptors here all came from a female donor in good health and CMV-seropositive. CDR3s include the opening cysteine and the closing phenylalanine or tryptophan. The D gene is left open where the match is weak. Clone size is not always given. Where it is, it says once, few, many or a class for expanded clones.

v_call,j_call,clone_size,d_call,cdr3_nt,cdr3_aa
TRBV5-4,TRBJ2-2,.,TRBD2,TGTGCCAGCAGCTTGAGGCGGGAGGGTACCGGGGAGCTGTTTTTT,CASSLRREGTGELFF
TRBV2,TRBJ2-7,few,.,TGTGCCAGCATGAGGGAGCGGGAGCAGTACTTC,CASMREREQYF
TRBV27,TRBJ2-3,few,TRBD1,TGTGCCAGCAGTTCCCGGACAGGGGTGGCAGATACGCAGTATTTT,CASSSRTGVADTQYF
TRBV2,TRBJ2-7,.,.,TGTGCCAGCAGACCACAGGGATACGAGCAGTACTTC,CASRPQGYEQYF
TRBV7-7,TRBJ2-2,.,TRBD2,TGTGCCAGCAGCAGAACGGGGGGGTACACCGGGGAGCTGTTTTTT,CASSRTGGYTGELFF
TRBV7-9,TRBJ1-2,.,.,TGTGCCAGCAGCCTCGGGACTTATGGCTACACCTTC,CASSLGTYGYTF
TRBV5-6,TRBJ2-7,few,.,TGTGCCAGCAGCTCCCCCCGGGGGGGACAGGGTAGCTCCTACGAGCAGTACTTC,CASSSPRGGQGSSYEQYF
TRBV5-1,TRBJ1-1,.,.,TGCGCCAGCAGCTTGGCCGGTAGTGTAAACACTGAAGCTTTCTTT,CASSLAGSVNTEAFF
TRBV2,TRBJ2-3,.,.,TGTGCCAGCAGTGGGCAGGGGAGGGCAGATACGCAGTATTTT,CASSGQGRADTQYF
TRBV7-8,TRBJ2-1,.,.,TGTGCCAGCAGCTTAGTTCCGGTTAAGCAGTTCTTC,CASSLVPVKQFF
TRBV7-7,TRBJ2-7,.,TRBD1,TGTGCTAGCAGCCCGGCGGGACAGGGGGCCGGTGAGCAGTACTTC,CASSPAGQGAGEQYF
TRBV28,TRBJ1-2,.,TRBD1,TGTGCCAGCACCATTATTTCGGGACAGGGGCCTAACTATGGCTACACCTTC,CASTIISGQGPNYGYTF
TRBV19,TRBJ2-1,.,.,TGTGCCAGTAGCCCGGAGGGAAAAGGTGAGCAGTTCTTC,CASSPEGKGEQFF
TRBV14,TRBJ2-3,.,.,TGTGCCAGCAGCCCAAACCGACTATGGGAGTATTTT,CASSPNRLWEYF
TRBV19,TRBJ2-6,many,.,TGTGCCAGTCGGGACTTCTCTGGGGCCAACGTCCTGACTTTC,CASRDFSGANVLTF
TRBV6-6,TRBJ2-5,few,.,TGTGCCAGCAGTCTCGGCCCAGGCGCCAGGTACTTC,CASSLGPGARYF
TRBV30,TRBJ1-2,few,.,TGTGCCGCTACCACGCGGCAGGGTATAGGCTACACCTTC,CAATTRQGIGYTF
TRBV27,TRBJ2-5,.,.,TGTGCCAGCAGGCCATGGGGAGGTCAAGAGACCCAGTACTTC,CASRPWGGQETQYF
TRBV5-6,TRBJ1-1,few,.,TGTGCCAGCAGCTTGGGGATGCCGCAGGGCGGCACTGAAGCTTTCTTT,CASSLGMPQGGTEAFF
TRBV6-1,TRBJ1-2,.,TRBD1,TGTGCCAGCAGTGATCGCGTGGTCGGGACAGGGGGATATGGCTACACCTTC,CASSDRVVGTGGYGYTF
TRBV7-8,TRBJ1-2,few,TRBD1,TGTGCCAGCAGCTCAGGACAGGGCAACTATGGCTACACCTTC,CASSSGQGNYGYTF
TRBV28,TRBJ2-5,.,TRBD1,TGTGCCAGCAGTACACAGGGGGATCAAGAGACCCAGTACTTC,CASSTQGDQETQYF
TRBV7-6,TRBJ2-1,.,.,TGTGCCAGCAGCCCGGGATCAAGAGACAATGAGCAGTTCTTC,CASSPGSRDNEQFF
TRBV10-2,TRBJ2-3,few,.,TGCGCCGGGGCCCTGGGACTCCGCACAGATACGCAGTATTTT,CAGALGLRTDTQYF
TRBV5-1,TRBJ2-5,.,.,TGCGCCAGCAGCTTGGTAGGGACTTCAATCGAGACCCAGTACTTC,CASSLVGTSIETQYF
TRBV2,TRBJ2-2,few,TRBD1,TGTGCCAGCAGTAGGGACAGCAAGTCCGGGGAGCTGTTTTTT,CASSRDSKSGELFF
TRBV5-1,TRBJ2-3,.,TRBD2,TGCGCCAGCAGCCCCGGCGGGACTAGCGGGAGAACGACGCAGTATTTT,CASSPGGTSGRTTQYF
TRBV28,TRBJ2-1,few,.,TGTGCCAGCAGTTTAAGCTCTAGAGAGTTTTACAATGAGCAGTTCTTC,CASSLSSREFYNEQFF
TRBV30,TRBJ1-3,.,.,TGTGCCTGGAGTGTATGGGGGGAGCTAAGAGGAAACACCATATATTTT,CAWSVWGELRGNTIYF
TRBV7-7,TRBJ2-2,.,.,TGTGCCAGCAGCCACTGGGTCGAGACAGGGAACACCGGGGAGCTGTTTTTT,CASSHWVETGNTGELFF
TRBV29-1,TRBJ1-1,few,TRBD1,TGCAGCGGAGGACAGGGGGCGGCTGAAGCTTTCTTT,CSGGQGAAEAFF
TRBV2,TRBJ1-6,few,TRBD1,TGTGCCAGCAGCGACCCGACAGGGGGCAGGGATTCACCCCTCCACTTT,CASSDPTGGRDSPLHF
TRBV6-1,TRBJ1-5,few,.,TGTGCCAGCAGTTCCCGGGTTACTCAGCCCCAGCATTTT,CASSSRVTQPQHF
TRBV19,TRBJ2-1,.,TRBD2,TGTGCCAGTAGTAAGAGCGGGGCGACCTACAATGAGCAGTTCTTC,CASSKSGATYNEQFF
TRBV7-2,TRBJ1-5,.,TRBD1,TGTGCCAGCAGCACGGACAGGGGCAAGCAGCCCCAGCATTTT,CASSTDRGKQPQHF
TRBV11-2,TRBJ2-7,.,.,TGTGCCAGCAGCTTAGGAGGGTCGAGCTACGAGCAGTACTTC,CASSLGGSSYEQYF
TRBV4-1,TRBJ2-3,few,.,TGCGCCAGCAGCCAAGGGGAGGGCACAGATACGCAGTATTTT,CASSQGEGTDTQYF
TRBV5-1,TRBJ1-3,few,.,TGCGCCAGCAGCTTGGTAGGGGGAACTGGAAACACCATATATTTT,CASSLVGGTGNTIYF
TRBV7-3,TRBJ2-2,few,TRBD2,TGTGCCAGCAGCTTAGAACGAGCGGGACTAGTAGGGACCGGGGAGCTGTTTTTT,CASSLERAGLVGTGELFF
TRBV23-1,TRBJ1-1,.,.,TGCGCCGATAGCTGGGGAGGGAACACTGAAGCTTTCTTT,CADSWGGNTEAFF
TRBV28,TRBJ1-1,.,TRBD1,TGTGCCAGCAGTTTAGGCAGGGGGTGGGACACTGAAGCTTTCTTT,CASSLGRGWDTEAFF
TRBV6-1,TRBJ2-3,few,.,TGTGCCAGCAGTGAAGCGTTTAGGGGATCAAGCACAGATACGCAGTATTTT,CASSEAFRGSSTDTQYF
TRBV4-3,TRBJ1-4,few,.,TGCGCCAGCAGCCGCAGGGATGAAAAACTGTTTTTT,CASSRRDEKLFF
TRBV6-5,TRBJ2-5,.,.,TGTGCCAGCAGTTACTCGATCGGGTCCGAGGAGACCCAGTACTTC,CASSYSIGSEETQYF
TRBV2,TRBJ2-6,few,TRBD1,TGTGCCAGCAGGGCGACCGGGACAGGGAACGGGGCCAACGTCCTGACTTTC,CASRATGTGNGANVLTF
TRBV7-2,TRBJ2-3,.,.,TGTGCCAGCAGGACCGATCTAGCGTCAGATACGCAGTATTTT,CASRTDLASDTQYF
TRBV30,TRBJ2-6,.,TRBD1,TGTGCCTGTGACAGGGGGCGGGGATCTGGGGCCAACGTCCTGACTTTC,CACDRGRGSGANVLTF
TRBV27,TRBJ1-5,.,.,TGTGCCAGCAGTTGGGGAGGGGGAGATCAGCCCCAGCATTTT,CASSWGGGDQPQHF
TRBV5-6,TRBJ2-3,few,TRBD2,TGTGCCAGCACCCGGCTAACGGGACTAGCATCAGATACGCAGTATTTT,CASTRLTGLASDTQYF
TRBV7-9,TRBJ1-2,.,.,TGTGCCAGCAGCTTTACACCGGAGGGCTACACCTTC,CASSFTPEGYTF
TRBV30,TRBJ1-6,few,.,TGTGCCTGGGAGGGGGAGTACGGCTCACCCCTCCACTTT,CAWEGEYGSPLHF
TRBV13,TRBJ2-3,.,.,TGTGCCAGCAGCTTACTTGGCACAGATACGCAGTATTTT,CASSLLGTDTQYF
TRBV28,TRBJ2-1,.,TRBD2,TGTGCCAGCAGACGAAGACTAGCGAACCCTCCCAATGAGCAGTTCTTC,CASRRRLANPPNEQFF